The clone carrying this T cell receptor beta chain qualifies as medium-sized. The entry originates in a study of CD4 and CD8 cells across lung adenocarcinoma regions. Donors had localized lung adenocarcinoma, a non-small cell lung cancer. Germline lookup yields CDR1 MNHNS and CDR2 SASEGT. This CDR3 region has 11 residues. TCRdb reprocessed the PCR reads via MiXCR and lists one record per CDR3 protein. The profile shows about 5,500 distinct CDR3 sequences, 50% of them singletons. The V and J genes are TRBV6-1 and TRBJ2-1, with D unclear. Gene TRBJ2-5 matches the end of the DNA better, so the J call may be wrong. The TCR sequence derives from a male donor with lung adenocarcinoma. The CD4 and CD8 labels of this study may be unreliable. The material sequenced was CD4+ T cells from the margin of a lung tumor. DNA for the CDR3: TGTGCCAGCGGCCCTCAAGAGACCCAGTACTTC. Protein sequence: CASGPQETQYF.